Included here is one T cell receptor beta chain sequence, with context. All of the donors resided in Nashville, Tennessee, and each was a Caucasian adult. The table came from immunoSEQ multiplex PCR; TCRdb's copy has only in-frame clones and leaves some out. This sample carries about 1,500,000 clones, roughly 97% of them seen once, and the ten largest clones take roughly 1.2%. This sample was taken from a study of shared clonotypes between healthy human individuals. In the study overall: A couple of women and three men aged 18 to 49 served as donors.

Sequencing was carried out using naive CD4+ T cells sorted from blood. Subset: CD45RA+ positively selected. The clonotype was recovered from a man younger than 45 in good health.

Here the CDR3 DNA reads TGTGCCAGCAGCCAAGATCCCCGGGACAGGGATCCCTATAGTAGCCCCCGGTACAATGAGCAGTTCTTC. It is translated as CASSQDPRDRDPYSSPRYNEQFF. This sequence joins TRBV14 and TRBJ2-1; 9 positions match TRBD1. This CDR3 contains 23 residues. The V gene's germline CDR1 is SGHDN and CDR2 FVKESK. Trimming took 0 bases from V and 4 from J; bases not matched to a gene: 25.